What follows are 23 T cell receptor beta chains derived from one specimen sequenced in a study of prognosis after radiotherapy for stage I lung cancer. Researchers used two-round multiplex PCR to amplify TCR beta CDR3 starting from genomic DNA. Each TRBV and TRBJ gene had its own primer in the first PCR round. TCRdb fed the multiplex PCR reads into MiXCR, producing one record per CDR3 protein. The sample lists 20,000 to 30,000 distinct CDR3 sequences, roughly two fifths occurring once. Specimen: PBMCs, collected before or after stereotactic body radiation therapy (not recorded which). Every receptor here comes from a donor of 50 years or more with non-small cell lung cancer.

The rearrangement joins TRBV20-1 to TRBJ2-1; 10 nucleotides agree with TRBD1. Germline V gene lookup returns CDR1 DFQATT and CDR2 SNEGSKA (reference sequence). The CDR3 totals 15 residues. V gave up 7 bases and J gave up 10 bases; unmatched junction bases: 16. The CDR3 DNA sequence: TGCAGTGGCGAGGACAGGGGGGGACTAGTAGGGGAGCAGTTCTTC. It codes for CSGEDRGGLVGEQFF.

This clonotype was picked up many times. CDR3 residues: CASTLFNRGSSGNTIYF. CDR3 sequence (DNA): TGTGCCAGCACCCTTTTCAACAGGGGGAGCTCTGGAAACACCATATATTTT. The chain carries TRBV28 and TRBJ1-3; 8 nucleotides align to TRBD1. After removal of 7 bases from V and 0 bases from J, the junction contained 11 bases not matched to a gene. The CDR3 length is 17 residues. Germline V CDR1 and CDR2: MDHEN, SYDVKM.

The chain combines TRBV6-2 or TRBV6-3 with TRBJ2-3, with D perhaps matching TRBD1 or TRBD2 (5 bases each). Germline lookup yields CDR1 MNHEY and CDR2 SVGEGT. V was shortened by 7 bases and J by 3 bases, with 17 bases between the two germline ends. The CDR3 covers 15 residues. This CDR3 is CASKSPLGETDTQYF. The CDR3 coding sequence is TGTGCCAGCAAATCCCCTCTGGGGGAGACAGATACGCAGTATTTT.

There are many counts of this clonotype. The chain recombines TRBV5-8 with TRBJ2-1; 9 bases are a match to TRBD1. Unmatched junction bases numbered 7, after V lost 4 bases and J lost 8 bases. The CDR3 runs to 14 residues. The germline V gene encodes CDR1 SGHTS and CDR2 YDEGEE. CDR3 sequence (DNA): TGTGCCAGCAGCCGGGGGACAGGGTGGGATGAGCAGTTCTTC. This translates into CASSRGTGWDEQFF.

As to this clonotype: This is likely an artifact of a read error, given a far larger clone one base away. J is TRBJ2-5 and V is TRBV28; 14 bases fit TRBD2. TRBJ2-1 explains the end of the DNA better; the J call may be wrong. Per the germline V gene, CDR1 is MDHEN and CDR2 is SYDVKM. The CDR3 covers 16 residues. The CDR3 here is CASTTTGLAGGGEQFF. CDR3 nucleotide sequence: TGTGCCAGCACCACGACTGGACTAGCGGGAGGTGGTGAGCAGTTCTTC.

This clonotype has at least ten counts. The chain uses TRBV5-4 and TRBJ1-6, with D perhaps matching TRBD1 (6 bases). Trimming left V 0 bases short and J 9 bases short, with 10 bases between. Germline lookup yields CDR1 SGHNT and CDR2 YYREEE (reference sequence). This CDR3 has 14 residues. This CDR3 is CASSLEQGGSPLHF. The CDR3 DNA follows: TGTGCCAGCAGCTTGGAACAGGGAGGTTCACCCCTCCACTTT.

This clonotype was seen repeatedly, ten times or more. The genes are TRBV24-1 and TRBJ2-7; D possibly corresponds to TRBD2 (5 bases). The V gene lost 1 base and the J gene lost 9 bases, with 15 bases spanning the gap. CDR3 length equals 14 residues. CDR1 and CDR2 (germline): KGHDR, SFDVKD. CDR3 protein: CATSDFPSKSGQYF. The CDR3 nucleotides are TGTGCCACCAGTGATTTCCCGAGTAAAAGCGGGCAGTACTTC.

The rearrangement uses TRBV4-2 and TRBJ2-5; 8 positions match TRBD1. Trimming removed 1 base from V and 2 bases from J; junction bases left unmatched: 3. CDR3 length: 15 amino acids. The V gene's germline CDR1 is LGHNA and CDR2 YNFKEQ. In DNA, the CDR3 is TGTGCCAGCAGCCAAGGACAGGGGACTCAAGAGACCCAGTACTTC. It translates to CASSQGQGTQETQYF.

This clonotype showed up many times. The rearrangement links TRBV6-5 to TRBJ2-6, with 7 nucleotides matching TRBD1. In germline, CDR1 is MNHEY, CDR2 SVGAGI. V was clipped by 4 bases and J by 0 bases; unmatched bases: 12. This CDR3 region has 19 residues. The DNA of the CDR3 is TGTGCCAGCAGTTTCCTACAGGGGTTTGCAACCTCTGGGGCCAACGTCCTGACTTTC. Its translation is CASSFLQGFATSGANVLTF.

CDR3 in amino acids: CASSVGASGSPYNEQFF. CDR3 DNA sequence: TGTGCCAGCAGCGTAGGGGCTAGCGGGAGCCCTTACAATGAGCAGTTCTTC. The V call is TRBV9, the J call TRBJ2-1; 10 nucleotides line up with TRBD2. V dropped 0 bases and J dropped 4; count of bases not matched to a gene: 7. Germline CDR1 SGDLS, CDR2 YYNGEE. This CDR3 is built from 17 residues.

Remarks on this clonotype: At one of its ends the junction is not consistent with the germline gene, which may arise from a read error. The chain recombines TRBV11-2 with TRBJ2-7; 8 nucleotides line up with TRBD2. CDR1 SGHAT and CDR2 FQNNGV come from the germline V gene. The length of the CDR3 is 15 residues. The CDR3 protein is CAISPSLVGRAEQYF. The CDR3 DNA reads TGTGCCATCAGCCCAAGTCTGGTCGGGAGGGCCGAGCAGTACTTC.

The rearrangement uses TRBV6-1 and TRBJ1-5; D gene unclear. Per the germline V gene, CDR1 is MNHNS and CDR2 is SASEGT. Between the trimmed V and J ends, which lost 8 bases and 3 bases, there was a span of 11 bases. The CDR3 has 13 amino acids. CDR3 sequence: CASRQVNNQPQHF. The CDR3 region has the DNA TGTGCCAGCCGTCAGGTGAACAATCAGCCCCAGCATTTT.

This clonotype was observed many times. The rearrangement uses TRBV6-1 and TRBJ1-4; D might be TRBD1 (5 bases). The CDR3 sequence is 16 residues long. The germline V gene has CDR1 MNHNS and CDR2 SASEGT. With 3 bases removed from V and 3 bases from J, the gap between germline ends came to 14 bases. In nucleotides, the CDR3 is TGTGCCAGCAGTGAGTTATTTAGGGGTCCTAATGAAAAACTGTTTTTT. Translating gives CASSELFRGPNEKLFF.

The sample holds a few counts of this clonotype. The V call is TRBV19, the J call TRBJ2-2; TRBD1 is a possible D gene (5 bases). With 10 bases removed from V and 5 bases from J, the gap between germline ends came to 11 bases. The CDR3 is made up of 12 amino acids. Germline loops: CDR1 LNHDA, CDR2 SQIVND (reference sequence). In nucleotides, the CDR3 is TGTGCCACTTTAAAGGGGACCGGGGAGCTGTTTTTT. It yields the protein CATLKGTGELFF.

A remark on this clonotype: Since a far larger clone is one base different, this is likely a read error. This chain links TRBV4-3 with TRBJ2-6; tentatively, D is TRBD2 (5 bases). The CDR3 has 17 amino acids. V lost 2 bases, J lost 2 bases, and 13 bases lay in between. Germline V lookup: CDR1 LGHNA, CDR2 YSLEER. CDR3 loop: CASSQSGKGAGANVLTF. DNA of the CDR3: TGCGCCAGCAGCCAATCCGGGAAAGGAGCTGGGGCCAACGTCCTGACTTTC.

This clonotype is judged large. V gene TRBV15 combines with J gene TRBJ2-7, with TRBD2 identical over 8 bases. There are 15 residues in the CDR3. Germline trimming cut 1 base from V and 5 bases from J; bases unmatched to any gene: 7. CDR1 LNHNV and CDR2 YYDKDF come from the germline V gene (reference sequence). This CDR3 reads CATSRAQREFDEQYF. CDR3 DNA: TGTGCCACCAGCAGAGCCCAGCGGGAGTTTGACGAGCAGTACTTC. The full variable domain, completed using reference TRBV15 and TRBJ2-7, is DAMVIQNPRYQVTQFGKPVTLSCSQTLNHNVMYWYQQKSSQAPKLLFHYYDKDFNNEADTPDNFQSRRPNTSFCFLDIRSPGLGDTAMYLCATSRAQREFDEQYFGPGTRLTVT.

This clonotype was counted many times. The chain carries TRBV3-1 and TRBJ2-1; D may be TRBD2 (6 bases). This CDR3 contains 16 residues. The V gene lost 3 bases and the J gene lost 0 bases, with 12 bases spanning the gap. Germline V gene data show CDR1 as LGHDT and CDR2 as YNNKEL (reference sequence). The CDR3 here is CASSHVSGSSYNEQFF. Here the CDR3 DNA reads TGTGCCAGCAGCCATGTTAGCGGAAGCTCCTACAATGAGCAGTTCTTC.

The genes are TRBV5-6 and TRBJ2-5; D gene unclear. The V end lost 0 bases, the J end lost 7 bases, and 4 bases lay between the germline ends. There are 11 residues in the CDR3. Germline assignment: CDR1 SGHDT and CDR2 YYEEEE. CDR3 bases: TGTGCCAGCAGCTTGGCCCGGACCCAGTACTTC. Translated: CASSLARTQYF.

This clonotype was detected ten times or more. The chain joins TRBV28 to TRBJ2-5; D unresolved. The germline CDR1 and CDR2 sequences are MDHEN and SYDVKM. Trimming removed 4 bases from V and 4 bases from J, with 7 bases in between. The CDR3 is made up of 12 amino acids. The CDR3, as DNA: TGTGCCAGCAGTTCGCACCCAGAGACCCAGTACTTC. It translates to CASSSHPETQYF.

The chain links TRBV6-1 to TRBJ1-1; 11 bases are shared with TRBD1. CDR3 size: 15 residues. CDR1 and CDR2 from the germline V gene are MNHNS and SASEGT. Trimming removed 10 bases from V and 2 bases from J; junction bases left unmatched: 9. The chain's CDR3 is CAIMDRGRLNTEAFF. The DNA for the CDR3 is TGTGCCATCATGGACAGGGGGCGGTTAAACACTGAAGCTTTCTTT.

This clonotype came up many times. The CDR3 here is CASSEGFSEQFF. In DNA form, the CDR3 reads TGTGCCAGCAGTGAGGGGTTCAGTGAGCAGTTCTTC. The chain couples TRBV2 to TRBJ2-1; D not certain. CDR1 is SNHLY, CDR2 FYNNEI, per germline. V was clipped by 3 bases and J by 9 bases, with 9 bases between them. The CDR3 runs 12 residues.

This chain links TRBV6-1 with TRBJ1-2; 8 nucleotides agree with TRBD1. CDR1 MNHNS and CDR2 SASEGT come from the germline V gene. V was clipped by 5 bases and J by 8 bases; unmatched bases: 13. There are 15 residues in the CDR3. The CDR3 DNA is TGTGCCAGCAGTATCCAGACAGGGGCTGCGGGAGGCTACACCTTC. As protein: CASSIQTGAAGGYTF.

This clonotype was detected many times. The CDR3 region is CASIQTGRGYEQYF. The CDR3 bases are TGTGCCAGCATCCAGACAGGAAGGGGCTACGAGCAGTACTTC. V is TRBV28 and J is TRBJ2-7; weak D call: TRBD1 (6 bases). The CDR3 is 14 residues long. Looked up from germline, CDR1 is MDHEN and CDR2 is SYDVKM. The ends were cut back, 7 bases at V and 3 bases at J, with 16 bases in the middle. The full variable domain, completed using reference TRBV28 and TRBJ2-7, is DVKVTQSSRYLVKRTGEKVFLECVQDMDHENMFWYRQDPGLGLRLIYFSYDVKMKEKGDIPEGYSVSREKKERFSLILESASTNQTSMYLCASIQTGRGYEQYFGPGTRLTVT.